The present T cell receptor beta chain was sequenced within a study of blood T cell repertoires in COVID-19. Across the study: The origin of the acute and convalescent COVID-19 samples was the United States, Italy and Spain.

Per the study methods: From reference gene primer amplification, estimates of nucleated cell counts were derived. Repertoires were generated with immunoSEQ multiplex PCR, while TCRdb's copy carries only in-frame clones and drops some. V, J and clone size are taken as reported in that table, and D and trimming were inferred from the DNA itself. Of under 250,000 clones in the sample, under 90% are singletons; the top ten hold roughly 4%. Assignment of participants to cohorts was predicated upon participant-reported clinical history. This clone was detected only once. The TCR comes from a woman aged 25 to 39 with acute COVID-19. The sequencing sample was made of PBMCs or T cells enriched from blood (not recorded which).

The CDR3 DNA reads as TGTGCCAGCCGGGGGTTCGGCTCTGGGGCCAACGTCCTGACTTTC. It encodes CASRGFGSGANVLTF. This rearrangement joins TRBV28 to TRBJ2-6; a possible D gene is TRBD2 (6 bases). CDR3 size: 15 residues. The V end was cut by 8 bases, the J end by 0 bases, with 11 bases between. Germline CDR1 MDHEN, CDR2 SYDVKM.